Sequencing of this TCR beta chain was carried out in a study of T cells in Graves' hyperthyroidism and ophthalmopathy. Germline V gene lookup returns CDR1 MNHEY and CDR2 SVGAGI. The CDR3 length is 15 residues. Trimming stripped 2 bases from V and 5 bases from J, with 15 bases between. Amplification of TCR beta CDR3 regions used RNA as the template. The TCR CDR3 was amplified in a first-round RT-PCR using the HTBI primer set. TCRdb recomputed calls from the multiplex PCR reads with MiXCR, one row per CDR3 protein. The sample includes around 500,000 distinct CDR3 sequences, 13% to 15% seen only once; the top ten take under 20%. Whole-study findings and limits: Researchers found most expanded thyroid clonotypes above 0.001 in blood as well.

No ophthalmopathy progression within 18 months constituted stable Graves' hyperthyroidism. Fresh peripheral blood, roughly 9.3 ml, was the source of the PBMCs. This clonotype was seen a few times. Its target is unknown. The sequenced sample was blood. The chain employs TRBV6-5 and TRBJ1-2; maybe TRBD1 (5 bases). The clonotype originates from a woman aged 18-29 years with Graves' hyperthyroidism. The CDR3, as DNA: TGTGCCAGCAGTTACGGAATGGGCGGGGGTTATGGCTACACCTTC. This encodes CASSYGMGGGYGYTF.